This T cell receptor beta chain comes out of a study of cytomegalovirus exposure and HLA in healthy donors. Findings and limits, study-wide: The study labeled 164 TCR beta chains cytomegalovirus-associated.

The J segment lost 1 base and the V segment lost 7 bases, leaving 3 bases of the junction unmatched. Looked up from germline, CDR1 is SGHRS and CDR2 is YFSETQ. The CDR3 is 14 amino acids. The table came from immunoSEQ multiplex PCR; TCRdb's copy has only in-frame clones and leaves some out. The sample has fewer than 350,000 clones, roughly 90% seen once. With regard to this clone: Antigen: not known.

This clonotype was sampled from a young woman in good health and CMV-seronegative. Material for sequencing was PBMCs. The chain uses TRBV5-1 and TRBJ2-1; 9 nucleotides agree with TRBD2. CDR3 in amino acids: CASSSGNSYNEQFF. The CDR3 bases are TGCGCCAGCTCTAGCGGGAATTCCTACAATGAGCAGTTCTTC.